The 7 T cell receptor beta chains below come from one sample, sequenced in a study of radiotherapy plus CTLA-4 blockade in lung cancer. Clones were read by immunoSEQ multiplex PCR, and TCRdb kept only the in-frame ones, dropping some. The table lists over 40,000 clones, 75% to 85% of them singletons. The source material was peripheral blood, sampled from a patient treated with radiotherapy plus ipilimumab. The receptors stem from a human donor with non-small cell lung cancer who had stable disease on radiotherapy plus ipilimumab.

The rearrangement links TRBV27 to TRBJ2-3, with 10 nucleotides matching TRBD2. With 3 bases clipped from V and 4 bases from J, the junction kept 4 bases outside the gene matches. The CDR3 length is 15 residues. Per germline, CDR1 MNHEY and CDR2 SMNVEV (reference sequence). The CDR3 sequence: CASSFLAGVADTQYF. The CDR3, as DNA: TGTGCCAGCAGTTTCCTAGCGGGAGTCGCAGATACGCAGTATTTT.

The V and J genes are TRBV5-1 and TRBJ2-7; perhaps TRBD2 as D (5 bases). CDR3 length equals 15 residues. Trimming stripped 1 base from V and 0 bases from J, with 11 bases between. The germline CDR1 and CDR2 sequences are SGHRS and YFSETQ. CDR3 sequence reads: CASSLNYGSSYEQYF. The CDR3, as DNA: TGCGCCAGCAGCTTGAATTATGGGAGCTCCTACGAGCAGTACTTC.

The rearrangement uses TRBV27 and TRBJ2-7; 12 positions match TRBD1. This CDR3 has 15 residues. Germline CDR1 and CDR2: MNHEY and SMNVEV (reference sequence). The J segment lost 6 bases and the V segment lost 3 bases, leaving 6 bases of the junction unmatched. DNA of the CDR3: TGTGCCAGCAGTTTCACGGGACAGGGGGCTTTCGAGCAGTACTTC. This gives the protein CASSFTGQGAFEQYF.

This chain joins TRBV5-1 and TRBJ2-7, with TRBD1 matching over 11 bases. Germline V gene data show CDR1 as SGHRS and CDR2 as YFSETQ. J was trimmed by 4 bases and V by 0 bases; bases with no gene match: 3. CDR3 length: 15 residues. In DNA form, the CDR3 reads TGCGCCAGCAGCTTGGAGGGACAGGGGGGTTACGAGCAGTACTTC. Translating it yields CASSLEGQGGYEQYF.

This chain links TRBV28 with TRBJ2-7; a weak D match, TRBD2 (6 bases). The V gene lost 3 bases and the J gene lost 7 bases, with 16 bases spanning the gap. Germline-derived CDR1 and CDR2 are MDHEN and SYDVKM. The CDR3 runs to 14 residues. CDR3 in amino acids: CASSLAVPAGEQYF. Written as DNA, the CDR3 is TGTGCCAGCAGTTTGGCGGTACCCGCGGGGGAGCAGTACTTC.

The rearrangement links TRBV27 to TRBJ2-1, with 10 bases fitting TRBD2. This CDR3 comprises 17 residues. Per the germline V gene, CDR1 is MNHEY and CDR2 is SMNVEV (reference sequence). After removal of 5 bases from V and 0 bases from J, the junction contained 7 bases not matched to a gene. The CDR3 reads CASSRGLAQSSYNEQFF. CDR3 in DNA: TGTGCCAGCAGTCGGGGACTAGCGCAAAGCTCCTACAATGAGCAGTTCTTC.

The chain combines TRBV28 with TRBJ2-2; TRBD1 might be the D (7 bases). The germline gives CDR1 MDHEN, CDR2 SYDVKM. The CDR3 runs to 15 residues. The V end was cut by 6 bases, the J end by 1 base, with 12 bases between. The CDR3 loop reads CASRYRGLNTGELFF. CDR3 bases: TGTGCCAGCAGGTACAGGGGACTGAACACCGGGGAGCTGTTTTTT.